This entry concerns a single T cell receptor beta chain. Its specificity is not known. The sample belongs to a study of cytomegalovirus exposure and HLA in healthy donors. Study findings and constraints: Whilst most TCR sequences proved rare, a subset of public TCRs occurred across many donors. A link between a missense DCLRE1C variant and TCR beta V- and J-gene trimming emerged from a later analysis. The study recorded 150 to 200 TCR beta chains that were cytomegalovirus-associated.

Though probably carrying unrecorded immune exposures, donors were nominally healthy at sampling. Amplification used 60 Vbeta primers and 13 Jbeta primers. Assay used: immunoSEQ multiplex PCR; TCRdb lists only in-frame clones, some missing. The sample includes roughly 95,000 clones, about three quarters of them seen just once. The CDR3 covers 13 residues. The ends lost 8 bases at V and 9 bases at J; junction bases unmatched: 7. CDR1 MNHNY and CDR2 SVGAGI come from the germline V gene (reference sequence). Specimen: PBMCs. The genes are TRBV6-6 and TRBJ1-1; TRBD1 matches at 12 bases. The sequence came from a man aged 30 to 39 in good health and CMV-seropositive. For the CDR3, the DNA is TGTGCCAGCGGACGTGGGACAGGGGGCAAAGCTTTCTTT. This gives the protein CASGRGTGGKAFF.